What follows describes a single T cell receptor (beta chain). This clone appeared a few times. Its antigen remains undetermined. No qualities accompany the bases; no much larger clone lies one base away. Receptor amplification or capture employed the immunoSEQ multiplex PCR assay. The multiplex PCR relied on a mix of 60 forward primers for TCR Vbeta segments and 13 reverse primers for TCR Jbeta segments. Amplification of the CDR3 region of rearranged TCR beta genes was performed with a multiplex PCR assay on genomic DNA. The amplified TCR beta libraries were sequenced on the Illumina HiSeq System as 87-base-pair reads. Concerning the study's data processing: Across the 600 to 700 repertoires, a later analysis counted tens of millions of unique TCR beta chains, roughly 11 million of which were shared by at least two donors. Raw reads were error-corrected and collapsed into unique sequences by a nearest-neighbor algorithm in which closely related sequences were merged to remove PCR and sequencing errors. CDR3 sequences were aligned to IMGT reference sequences to assign V, D and J gene segments. For a sequence to be retained, a match of at least six nucleotides to both a V gene segment and a J gene segment was required. A rearrangement counted as productive if the CDR3 had no stop codons and remained in frame with V and J, and every other rearrangement counted as non-productive. CDR3 was defined by IMGT convention, running from the second conserved V-encoded cysteine to the conserved J-encoded phenylalanine. The earlier analysis of a few hundred of the donors excluded any sequence lacking an unambiguous match to a single V gene segment. In an earlier analysis of about 590 of the donors, a V segment was called functional when productive rearrangements were above 56.7%, and segregating when the standard deviation between donors exceeded 5%. To diagnose cytomegalovirus status from the catalog of TCR beta chain sequences, a statistical classification framework was built. A later analysis assigned V and J genes by comparing TCR nucleotide sequences with IMGT/GENE-DB human TR gene sequences. In a later analysis, CDR3 sequences and most-parsimonious VDJ recombination scenarios were assigned using the TCRdist pipeline. In a later analysis, each TCR beta chain was defined by its CDR3 amino acid sequence together with its V-gene family, and reads lacking a unique V-gene family were excluded. As a way to deal with suspected cross-contamination and a sequencing artifact, a later analysis dropped roughly 620 nucleotide sequences that were highly shared and had low generation probability. In a later analysis, a clonal expansion index for each public chain was calculated from normalized within-repertoire ranks of inferred template counts. In a later analysis, generation probabilities were computed using a VDJ recombination model fitted to out-of-frame rearrangements, and the results were checked against IGoR. In a later analysis, hypergeometric tests were used to score TCR-TCR, TCR-HLA and TCR-CMV co-occurrence, with a repertoire-size bias correction applied to TCR pairs. False discovery rates were estimated in a later analysis by permuting HLA or CMV assignments 20 times. In a later analysis, co-occurring TCRs were grouped with DBSCAN, and TCRdist sequence similarity was added when clustering was performed within HLA-allele-positive subsets. Co-occurrence clustering excluded repertoires with fewer than 30,000 or more than 120,000 public chains, plus five with anomalous nucleotide sharing. The table was pulled from immuneACCESS by TCRdb, which kept in-frame rearrangements only. Such tables lose some clones; where checked, under half of the loss comes from unresolved V genes, and the rest has no known cause. The V and J calls and clone size come from that table; D and trimming were worked out from the DNA. This sample gives under 150,000 clones in total; 75% to 80% of them show up just once. The ten largest make up 1.5% to 2% of the sample.

These data originate in a study of cytomegalovirus exposure and HLA in healthy donors listed by TCRdb under 2017. Concerning the study at large: According to an earlier analysis of 550 to 700 of the donors, about 179 million T cells yielded some 110 million unique TCR beta sequences and 276 Gb of sequence data. Roughly 300 gigabases of sequencing data and approximately 93 million unique TCR sequences were included in an early release covering around 600 HLA-typed donors. The genetic ancestry cluster associated with self-reported Caucasian donors included 80% to 90% of the roughly 400 genotyped donors. The aim of the study was to test whether cataloging public T cell receptors could identify signatures of past pathogen exposure. The study profiled the T cell repertoires of more than 500 subjects by immunosequencing and related them to cytomegalovirus serostatus. A separate validation cohort of over 95 different subjects was used in addition to the roughly 620-subject first cohort. To predict cytomegalovirus infection status, the study combined high-throughput TCR immunosequencing, statistical association of individual TCRs with disease status, and machine learning. A later analysis re-analyzed previously published TCR beta repertoires from 550 to 700 donors and added high-resolution HLA genotyping to study TCR occurrence patterns. The later analysis used no new phenotypic data to find candidate immune exposures, relying instead on TCR beta sequences and their occurrence across donors. In an earlier analysis of around 540 of the donors, high-throughput TCR beta sequencing was used to judge whether each TCR beta V gene segment behaved as functional or pseudogenic. Donor age, sex, ethnicity and CMV serostatus were compiled together with the repertoire data. Genome-wide SNP genotypes for about three fifths of the roughly 670 donors were used in a later genetic analysis, which treated that subset as a discovery cohort. All discovery cohort repertoires had been generated using a single sequencing platform. HLA typing covered class I and class II loci at four-digit resolution. Typing coverage differed by locus: A, B, C, DRB1 and DQB1 were typed in about 629-630 donors, DQA1 in 522, DPA1 in approximately 610, and DPB1 in about 450. About 5 DR-DQ haplotypes were handled as single units for association and clustering, since linkage in the cohort was strong. On average, roughly 250,000 unique TCR beta nucleotide sequences were sequenced per donor among some 420 genotyped donors of the cohort, with about 19% of those sequences being non-productive.

The CDR3 runs 15 residues from the cysteine to the phenylalanine. Only CDR3 DNA remains: 45 bases, in frame from the first base. CDR1 and CDR2 are read off the germline V gene as SNHLY and FYNNEI. Unmatched junction bases come to 5, with V trimmed by 6 bases and J by 2 bases. The cohort comprised more than 550 healthy bone marrow donors. At the time of sampling, every cohort member was nominally healthy, though immune exposures that went unrecorded were likely present. The donor tested CMV seronegative and was one of the 352 seronegative cohort members. A peripheral blood sample was provided by each donor, and peripheral blood mononuclear cells were used for TCR beta sequencing. The Qiagen DNeasy Blood Extraction Kit was used to extract genomic DNA from the blood cell samples. Study-wide conclusions, independent of this receptor: A further reported finding was that TCR beta sequences accurately predicted the HLA-A and HLA-B alleles for most subjects in the first cohort. Linkage disequilibrium might explain the correlated functional status among segregating V segments, but an unknown experimental factor could not be excluded. In a later analysis, TCR association rates were found to vary across HLA loci, with the most associated TCRs seen for DRB1 alleles and the fewest for HLA-C alleles. Some IMGT-functional V segments, including TRBV6-2 and TRBV6-3, could not be distinguished by the 87-base-pair reads and were therefore excluded. A later genetic analysis reported fewer N-insertions in productive TCRs among donors in an Asian-associated ancestry cluster than the roughly 690-donor mean. According to the authors, the approach could potentially be generalized to other disease states and immunological phenotypes. Presence/absence analyses assumed roughly uniform sequencing depth across donors, an assumption that may not hold. A group of highly shared sequence variants was considered likely to be a technical artifact of the sequencing pipeline. Most TCR sequences were observed very rarely across donors, whereas some public TCRs were present in many individuals. Broadly in line with IMGT annotations, most TCR beta V segments showed up in productive rearrangements about 87% or about 30% of the time in an earlier analysis of approximately 640 of the donors. According to a later analysis, parvovirus B19, influenza, CMV and Epstein-Barr virus appeared linked to several top co-occurrence clusters. Compared with equally common non-associated chains, HLA-associated TCR beta chains in a later analysis were more clonally expanded and had lower generation probabilities. In this cohort, only TCR beta chains were sequenced, and detectable features were limited by the absence of alpha or paired-chain data. In vitro tests confirmed that a few of the cytomegalovirus-associated TCR beta chains recognize cytomegalovirus antigens. In a later analysis, most CMV-associated TCR beta chains were found to appear HLA-restricted, with HLA associations seemingly driven largely by CMV exposure. A later analysis associated about 17,000 TCR beta sequences with specific HLA alleles at a false discovery rate of 0.05. A later genetic analysis associated a missense DCLRE1C variant with V-gene and J-gene trimming of TCR beta chains, and an independent cohort replicated the association. Because counts were too low, seventeen rarely observed V segments, including chromosome 9 orphons, were left out of the earlier analysis of roughly 600 of the donors. Because HLA typing was missing for some donors at each locus, association tests included only the typed subset. The classifier was reported to diagnose cytomegalovirus status with high specificity and sensitivity in both the original cohort and the validation cohort. Immune exposure information for the cohort was limited to CMV serostatus. The study gave a list of roughly 150 TCR beta chains associated with cytomegalovirus. Strong co-occurrence of HLA alleles, especially DR and DQ, made assigning TCR associations to individual alleles difficult.

The receptor was isolated from a woman aged 25-40 years in good health and CMV-seronegative. The chain uses TRBV2 and TRBJ2-1; a stretch of 9 junction bases matches TRBD2. The sample comprised PBMCs. The base sequence is TGTGCCAGCAGCTCAGGACTAGCGACCTACAATGAGCAGTTCTTC. It codes for CASSSGLATYNEQFF.